This TCR beta chain was obtained from a study of T cell repertoires in cytomegalovirus infection. This clonotype was observed a few times. Its antigen is currently unknown. The ends were cut back, 5 bases at V and 5 bases at J, with 6 bases in the middle. The CDR3 runs to 11 residues. Germline V gene data show CDR1 as SGHTA and CDR2 as FQGNSA. TCRdb analysed the reads with MiXCR anew, one entry per CDR3 protein. The data show some 480,000 distinct CDR3 sequences, around 30% seen once. This TCR was sampled from a human donor in good health (CMV status not recorded). Some clones in this sample may be carry-over from other donors' samples. This sample comprised cultured PBMCs, obtained from culture after CMV antigen stimulation. The chain employs TRBV7-2 and TRBJ2-5, with no clear D. CDR3: CASSRAETQYF. CDR3 sequence (DNA): TGTGCCAGCAGCCGGGCCGAGACCCAGTACTTC. The full variable domain, completed using reference TRBV7-2 and TRBJ2-5, is GAGVSQSPSNKVTEKGKDVELRCDPISGHTALYWYRQSLGQGLEFLIYFQGNSAPDKSGLPSDRFSAERTGGSVSTLTIQRTQQEDSAVYLCASSRAETQYFGPGTRLLVL.